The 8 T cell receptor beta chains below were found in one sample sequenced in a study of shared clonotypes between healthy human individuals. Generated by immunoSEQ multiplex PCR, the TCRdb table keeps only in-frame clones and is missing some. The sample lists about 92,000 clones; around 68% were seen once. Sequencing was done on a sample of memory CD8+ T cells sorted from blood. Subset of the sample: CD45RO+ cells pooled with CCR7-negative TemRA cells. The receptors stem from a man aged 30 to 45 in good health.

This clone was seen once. The CDR3 DNA follows: TGTGCCAGTACCTTACGGCAGGGGGGGAATTACGAGCAGTACTTC. Its protein is CASTLRQGGNYEQYF. The chain is built from TRBV19 and TRBJ2-7; D tentatively reads TRBD1 or TRBD2 (7 bases each). V lost 7 bases and J lost 4, with 20 bases in between. The CDR3 covers 15 residues. CDR1 LNHDA and CDR2 SQIVND come from the germline V gene (reference sequence).

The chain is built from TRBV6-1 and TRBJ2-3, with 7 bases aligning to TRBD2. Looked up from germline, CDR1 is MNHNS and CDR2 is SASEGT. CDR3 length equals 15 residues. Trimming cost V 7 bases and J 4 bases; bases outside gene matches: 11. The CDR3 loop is CASIPMEGGADTQYF. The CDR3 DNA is TGTGCCAGCATCCCCATGGAGGGAGGGGCAGATACGCAGTATTTT.

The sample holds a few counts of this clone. This chain's CDR3 is CASSLEQNYGYTF. DNA of the CDR3: TGCGCCAGCAGCTTGGAACAGAACTATGGCTACACCTTC. The chain joins TRBV5-1 to TRBJ1-2; D not resolved. This CDR3 spans 13 amino acids. Germline CDR1 SGHRS, CDR2 YFSETQ. V gave up 0 bases and J gave up 2 bases, with 5 bases separating them. Based on the CDR3 plus reference TRBV5-1 and TRBJ1-2, the full variable domain is KAGVTQTPRYLIKTRGQQVTLSCSPISGHRSVSWYQQTPGQGLQFLFEYFSETQRNKGNFPGRFSGRQFSNSRSEMNVSTLELGDSALYLCASSLEQNYGYTFGSGTRLTVV.

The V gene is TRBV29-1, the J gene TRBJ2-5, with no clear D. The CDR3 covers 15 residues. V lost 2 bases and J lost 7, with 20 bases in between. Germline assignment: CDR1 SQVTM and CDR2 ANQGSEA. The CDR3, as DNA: TGCAGCGTTGAAACGGAACTGCGACCCCACGGGACCCAGTACTTC. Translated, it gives CSVETELRPHGTQYF.

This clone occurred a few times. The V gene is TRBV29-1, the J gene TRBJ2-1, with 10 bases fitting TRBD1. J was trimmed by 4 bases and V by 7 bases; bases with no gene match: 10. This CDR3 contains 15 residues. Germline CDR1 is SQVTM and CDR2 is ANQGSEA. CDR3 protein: CSGDAGTGDYNEQFF. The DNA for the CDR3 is TGCAGCGGTGACGCCGGGACAGGGGATTACAATGAGCAGTTCTTC.

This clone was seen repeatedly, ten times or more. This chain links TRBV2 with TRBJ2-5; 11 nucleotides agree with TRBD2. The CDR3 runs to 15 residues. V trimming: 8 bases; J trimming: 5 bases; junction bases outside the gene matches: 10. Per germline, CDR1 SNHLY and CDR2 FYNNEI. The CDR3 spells CASGRLAGSRETQYF. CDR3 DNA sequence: TGTGCCAGCGGGAGACTAGCGGGGTCGCGGGAGACCCAGTACTTC.

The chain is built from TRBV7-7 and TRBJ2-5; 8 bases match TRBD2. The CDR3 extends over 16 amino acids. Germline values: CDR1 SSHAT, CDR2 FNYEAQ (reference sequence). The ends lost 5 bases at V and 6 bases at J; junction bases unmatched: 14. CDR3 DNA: TGTGCCAGCAGCCCGGGGGGGGGTAGCGGGATAAAGACCCAGTACTTC. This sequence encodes CASSPGGGSGIKTQYF.

DNA of the CDR3: TGTGCCAGCAGTGAAAGGCGCAGGGTAGTAGCTAATGAAAAACTGTTTTTT. Its translation: CASSERRRVVANEKLFF. The chain recombines TRBV6-1 with TRBJ1-4, with D possibly matching TRBD1 (5 bases). Trimming took off 2 bases at V and 3 bases at J, with 16 bases between the two ends. The CDR3 runs 17 residues. Germline V gene sequence: CDR1 MNHNS, CDR2 SASEGT.